This is a list of T cell receptor beta chains from one sample in a study of blood T cell repertoires in COVID-19. Produced via immunoSEQ multiplex PCR; TCRdb's table is partial and in-frame only. The data show under 110,000 clones, 92% seen once. Sample: peripheral blood. The source is a man aged 50-60 years with active COVID-19. Both conserved end residues are part of each CDR3. Each record gives: J gene, clone size, V gene, D gene, CDR3 DNA, CDR3 protein. A D gene is named only where the DNA matches it firmly. Rows may omit the clone size; those that give it use once, few, many or a size class.

J: TRBJ1-2
size: -
V: TRBV11-1
D: -
DNA: TGTGCCAGCAGTACCCAGAGGGCTGATGGCTACACCTTC
CDR3: CASSTQRADGYTF

J: TRBJ2-2
size: -
V: TRBV10-3
D: -
DNA: TGTGCCATCATGTCCCAGGGGAACACCGGGGAGCTGTTTTTT
CDR3: CAIMSQGNTGELFF

J: TRBJ2-7
size: -
V: TRBV30
D: TRBD1
DNA: TGTGCCTGGAGTGGGGACAGGGGCAAGGGGCAGTACTTC
CDR3: CAWSGDRGKGQYF

J: TRBJ2-5
size: -
V: TRBV20-1
D: TRBD2
DNA: TGCAGTGCTAGTGCGGGACTACCTATGTGGGCCCAGTACTTC
CDR3: CSASAGLPMWAQYF

J: TRBJ1-3
size: -
V: TRBV5-1
D: -
DNA: TGCGCCAGCAGCTTGGATGCCCGACACTCTGGAAACACCATATATTTT
CDR3: CASSLDARHSGNTIYF

J: TRBJ2-7
size: -
V: TRBV4-1
D: -
DNA: TGCGCCAGCAGCCCGTACCCGGAGAGCTCCTACGAGCAGTACTTC
CDR3: CASSPYPESSYEQYF

J: TRBJ2-1
size: -
V: TRBV2
D: -
DNA: TGTGCCCCCGGTTCGGGCAATGAGCAGTTCTTC
CDR3: CAPGSGNEQFF

J: TRBJ2-7
size: -
V: TRBV7-8
D: -
DNA: TGTGCCAGCAGCTTAGCTGCGGGATCCAACCTCAGGCCTAAGGAGCAGTACTTC
CDR3: CASSLAAGSNLRPKEQYF

J: TRBJ2-1
size: -
V: TRBV29-1
D: TRBD2
DNA: TGCAGCGTCCTTACGACTAGCGGGGGGATAAATGAGCAGTTCTTC
CDR3: CSVLTTSGGINEQFF

J: TRBJ1-6
size: -
V: TRBV2
D: TRBD1
DNA: TGTGCCAGCAGGAAAGGACAGGGGGCGAATAATTCACCCCTCCACTTT
CDR3: CASRKGQGANNSPLHF

J: TRBJ2-2
size: -
V: TRBV18
D: -
DNA: TGTGCCAGCTCACCAGGCGGGTCCGAGGAGCTGTTTTTT
CDR3: CASSPGGSEELFF

J: TRBJ2-7
size: -
V: TRBV18
D: -
DNA: TGTGCCAGCTCGTCAGGCGGACAGCCGGATTTCTACGAGCAGTACTTC
CDR3: CASSSGGQPDFYEQYF

J: TRBJ1-2
size: -
V: TRBV28
D: -
DNA: TGTGCCAGCAGCCCTACCGACACCTATGGCTACACCTTC
CDR3: CASSPTDTYGYTF

J: TRBJ2-7
size: once
V: TRBV18
D: -
DNA: TGTGCCAGCTCACCATCCGGGAGCCGGAACGAGCAGTACTTC
CDR3: CASSPSGSRNEQYF

J: TRBJ2-2
size: -
V: TRBV19
D: TRBD2
DNA: TGTGCCAGTAGTATACCCTCCCTAGCGGGGGACACCGGGGAGCTGTTTTTT
CDR3: CASSIPSLAGDTGELFF

J: TRBJ2-5
size: -
V: TRBV9
D: TRBD2
DNA: TGTGCCAGCAGCGTTTCATCGGCGGGAGTTCAAGAGACCCAGTACTTC
CDR3: CASSVSSAGVQETQYF

J: TRBJ2-7
size: -
V: TRBV7-8
D: -
DNA: TGTGCCAGCAGCTCCCTAGGGGTCGGCTACGAGCAGTACTTC
CDR3: CASSSLGVGYEQYF

J: TRBJ1-3
size: -
V: TRBV6-5
D: -
DNA: TGTGCCAGCGCTGCGACAGACTCTGGAAACACCATATATTTT
CDR3: CASAATDSGNTIYF

J: TRBJ1-5
size: -
V: TRBV19
D: TRBD1
DNA: TGTGTCGCGGGACAGGGGTATCTAGCGGGTCAGCCCCAGCATTTT
CDR3: CVAGQGYLAGQPQHF

J: TRBJ2-1
size: -
V: TRBV20-1
D: -
DNA: TGCAGTGCTAGTTTTGAACGGGAAGACAATGAGCAGTTCTTC
CDR3: CSASFEREDNEQFF

J: TRBJ2-7
size: -
V: TRBV11-2
D: -
DNA: TGTGCCAGCAGCTTAGGGCAGGCCGTGTACGAGCAGTACTTC
CDR3: CASSLGQAVYEQYF

J: TRBJ1-4
size: once
V: TRBV29-1
D: TRBD1
DNA: TGCAGCGGACGAGTACAGGGGGGTAATGAAAAACTGTTTTTT
CDR3: CSGRVQGGNEKLFF

J: TRBJ1-4
size: -
V: TRBV5-1
D: TRBD1
DNA: TGCGCCAGCAGCCCGCTGGGGACAGGGGAAAAACTGTTTTTT
CDR3: CASSPLGTGEKLFF

J: TRBJ2-2
size: -
V: TRBV5-6
D: TRBD2
DNA: TGTGCCAGCAGCTTGTGGGCGGGAGCCACCGGGGAGCTGTTTTTT
CDR3: CASSLWAGATGELFF

J: TRBJ2-7
size: -
V: TRBV3-1/TRBV3-2
D: -
DNA: TGTGCGGGCAGGGCCCACGAGCAGTACTTC
CDR3: CAGRAHEQYF

J: TRBJ1-5
size: -
V: TRBV5-1
D: -
DNA: TGCGCCAGCAGCATAGGAGACAGCAATCAGCCCCAGCATTTT
CDR3: CASSIGDSNQPQHF

J: TRBJ1-3
size: once
V: TRBV7-2
D: TRBD1
DNA: TGTGCCAGCAGCTTAGGGGACAGTTGGGGAAACACCATATATTTT
CDR3: CASSLGDSWGNTIYF

J: TRBJ2-3
size: -
V: TRBV5-1
D: -
DNA: TGCGCCAGCAGCCCGGGGGTCAGCACAGATACGCAGTATTTT
CDR3: CASSPGVSTDTQYF

J: TRBJ1-6
size: -
V: TRBV28
D: -
DNA: TGTGCCAGCAGTTTAAGCTATTCACCCCTCCACTTT
CDR3: CASSLSYSPLHF

J: TRBJ2-7
size: -
V: TRBV2
D: TRBD1
DNA: TGTGCCAGCAGTGCGGACAGGCGGGCCTACGAGCAGTACTTC
CDR3: CASSADRRAYEQYF

J: TRBJ1-2
size: -
V: TRBV24-1
D: -
DNA: TGTGCCACCAGTGGTGACAGCTATCGGGGCTACACCTTC
CDR3: CATSGDSYRGYTF

J: TRBJ1-6
size: once
V: TRBV3-1/TRBV3-2
D: -
DNA: TGTGCCAGCCACACAGGGTATTCACCCCTCCACTTT
CDR3: CASHTGYSPLHF

J: TRBJ1-2
size: -
V: TRBV28
D: -
DNA: TGTGCCAGCAGTCAGGGACATGGGAGAAGCTACACCTTC
CDR3: CASSQGHGRSYTF

J: TRBJ2-3
size: -
V: TRBV11-2
D: -
DNA: TGTGCCAGCAGCTCCTCCCCGGGAGCCCTCGATACGCAGTATTTT
CDR3: CASSSSPGALDTQYF

J: TRBJ1-5
size: -
V: TRBV30
D: -
DNA: TGTGCCTGGAGTGTACGGGGCAATCAGCCCCAGCATTTT
CDR3: CAWSVRGNQPQHF

J: TRBJ2-1
size: -
V: TRBV29-1
D: TRBD2
DNA: TGCAGCACACGAGGGCGGGGGAATGAGCAGTTCTTC
CDR3: CSTRGRGNEQFF

J: TRBJ2-3
size: -
V: TRBV18
D: -
DNA: TGTGCCAGCTCACCACAGGAGGGAAAAGATACGCAGTATTTT
CDR3: CASSPQEGKDTQYF

J: TRBJ1-2
size: -
V: TRBV6-5
D: TRBD1
DNA: TGTGCCAGCAGCGGACAGGGGCATGGCTACACCTTC
CDR3: CASSGQGHGYTF

J: TRBJ2-3
size: -
V: TRBV7-9
D: TRBD2
DNA: TGTGCCAGCAGCCCGGGACTAGCGGGAGTCGGAAATACGCAGTATTTT
CDR3: CASSPGLAGVGNTQYF

J: TRBJ2-5
size: -
V: TRBV5-8
D: TRBD1
DNA: TGTGCCAGCAGCCCAGGGGGCGAGGGGGAGACCCAGTACTTC
CDR3: CASSPGGEGETQYF

J: TRBJ2-1
size: -
V: TRBV5-6
D: TRBD2
DNA: TGTGCCAGCAGCCCGTTAGCGGGTTCCTACAATGAGCAGTTCTTC
CDR3: CASSPLAGSYNEQFF

J: TRBJ2-1
size: -
V: TRBV6-4
D: -
DNA: TGTGCCAGCAGTGACGAGGGGGGGAATGAGCAGTTCTTC
CDR3: CASSDEGGNEQFF

J: TRBJ2-7
size: -
V: TRBV11-2
D: -
DNA: TGTGCCAGCAGCTTCTCAGGGGACTACGAGCAGTACTTC
CDR3: CASSFSGDYEQYF

J: TRBJ1-1
size: few
V: TRBV19
D: TRBD1
DNA: TGTGCCAGTAGTCCGGGGACAGGACAAGGGGCTTTCTTT
CDR3: CASSPGTGQGAFF

J: TRBJ2-7
size: -
V: TRBV5-6
D: -
DNA: TGTGCCAGCAGCTTGGGGACAAACGAGCAGTACTTC
CDR3: CASSLGTNEQYF

J: TRBJ2-2
size: -
V: TRBV6-5
D: -
DNA: TGTGCCCACTGGTCCGGGGCCGGGGAGCTGTTTTTT
CDR3: CAHWSGAGELFF

J: TRBJ2-7
size: -
V: TRBV4-1
D: TRBD2
DNA: TGCGCCAGCAGCCGAGCGGGGCGGGAGCAAGGGGAGCAGTACTTC
CDR3: CASSRAGREQGEQYF

J: TRBJ2-5
size: -
V: TRBV29-1
D: -
DNA: TGCAGCGTCGCCAGAGTGTCGGGGGTTGGAGAGACCCAGTACTTC
CDR3: CSVARVSGVGETQYF

J: TRBJ1-1
size: -
V: TRBV5-1
D: -
DNA: TGCGCCAGCAGCTTGGCGGACAGAAACACTGAAGCTTTCTTT
CDR3: CASSLADRNTEAFF

J: TRBJ2-5
size: -
V: TRBV14
D: -
DNA: TGTGCCAGCAGCCAAGTTTCGGGGGTAGTGGAGACCCAGTACTTC
CDR3: CASSQVSGVVETQYF

J: TRBJ2-5
size: -
V: TRBV4-1
D: -
DNA: TGCGCCAGCAGCCAAGCCCCCCGGCGGGCGGGGCCGGGGAAGCAAGAGACCCAGTACTTC
CDR3: CASSQAPRRAGPGKQETQYF

J: TRBJ2-7
size: -
V: TRBV27
D: TRBD2
DNA: TGTGCCAGCGGGCTAGCGGAGACCTACGAGCAGTACTTC
CDR3: CASGLAETYEQYF